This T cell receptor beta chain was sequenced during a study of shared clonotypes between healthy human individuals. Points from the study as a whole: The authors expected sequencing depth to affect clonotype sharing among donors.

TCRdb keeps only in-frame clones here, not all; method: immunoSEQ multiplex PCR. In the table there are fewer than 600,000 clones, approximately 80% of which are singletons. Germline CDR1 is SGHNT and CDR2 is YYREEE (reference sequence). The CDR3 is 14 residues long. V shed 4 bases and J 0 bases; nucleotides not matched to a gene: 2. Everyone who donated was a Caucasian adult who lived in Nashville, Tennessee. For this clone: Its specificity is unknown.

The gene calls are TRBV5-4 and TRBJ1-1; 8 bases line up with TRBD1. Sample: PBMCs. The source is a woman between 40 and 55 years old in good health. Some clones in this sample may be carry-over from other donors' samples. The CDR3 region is CASSMTGVNTEAFF. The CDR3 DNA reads TGTGCCAGCAGCATGACAGGGGTGAACACTGAAGCTTTCTTT.